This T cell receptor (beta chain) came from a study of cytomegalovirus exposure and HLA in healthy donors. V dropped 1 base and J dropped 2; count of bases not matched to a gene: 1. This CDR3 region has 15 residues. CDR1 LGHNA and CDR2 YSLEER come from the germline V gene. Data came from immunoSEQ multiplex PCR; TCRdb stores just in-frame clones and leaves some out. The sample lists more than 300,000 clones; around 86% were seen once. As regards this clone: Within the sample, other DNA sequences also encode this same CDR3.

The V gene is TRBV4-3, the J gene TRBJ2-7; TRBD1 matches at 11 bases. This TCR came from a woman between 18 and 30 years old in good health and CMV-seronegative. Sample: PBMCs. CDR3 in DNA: TGCGCCAGCAGCCAAGGGGGACAGGGGGCCTACGAGCAGTACTTC. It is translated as CASSQGGQGAYEQYF.